Listed below are T cell receptor beta chains from one sample, sequenced in a study of T-cell reconstitution after alpha-beta-depleted transplantation in children. TCRdb called the PCR reads again in MiXCR, with one record for every CDR3 protein. The table lists under 350,000 distinct CDR3 sequences, around 9.6% of them singletons, with roughly a tenth in the top ten. Sequences were derived from PBMCs from the stem cell graft donor, sampled from the stem cell graft. Receptor source: a human donor who donated a stem cell graft to a child with SCID. The CDR3 runs from the conserved cysteine through the conserved F or W. The order of the fields is CDR3 length, V gene, J gene, CDR3 protein.

14,TRBV5-1,TRBJ2-1,CASSPNGLAAGQFF
15,TRBV5-1,TRBJ1-2,CASSVQDTFNYGYTF
15,TRBV12-3/TRBV12-4,TRBJ2-3,CASSLTESSTDTQYF
13,TRBV18,TRBJ2-1,CASSPPSNNEQFF
16,TRBV7-2,TRBJ2-1,CASSPLRGPPFREQFF
14,TRBV20-1,TRBJ1-5,CSARDSRNNQPQHF
16,TRBV3-1,TRBJ2-1,CASSQRLAGGTNEQFF
14,TRBV29-1,TRBJ2-7,CSVKGQVSSYEQYF
12,TRBV12-3/TRBV12-4,TRBJ2-7,CASSPGHYEQYF
16,TRBV7-2,TRBJ1-6,CASSSNPGLTKSPLHF
14,TRBV9,TRBJ2-7,CASSIAGASYEQYF
14,TRBV11-2,TRBJ2-2,CASSFLGNTGELFF
14,TRBV5-1,TRBJ2-5,CASSRTALEETQYF
13,TRBV6-1,TRBJ2-5,CASSEFIQETQYF
14,TRBV20-1,TRBJ2-7,CSARGGGGFSEQYF
16,TRBV12-3/TRBV12-4,TRBJ2-5,CASSLRVAVDKETQYF
16,TRBV10-3,TRBJ2-1,CAISDGYRGGSDEQFF
17,TRBV12-3/TRBV12-4,TRBJ2-7,CASSSYGLAGGPYEQYF
13,TRBV12-3/TRBV12-4,TRBJ1-2,CASGGVPNYGYTF
12,TRBV20-1,TRBJ1-2,CSARDLGDGYTF
16,TRBV5-1,TRBJ2-1,CASSLPGLAGHNEQFF
14,TRBV20-1,TRBJ1-6,CSAGGENYNSPLHF
14,TRBV6-5,TRBJ1-4,CASSRTDPNEKLFF
13,TRBV2,TRBJ2-7,CASYGSGVEEQYF
12,TRBV6-1,TRBJ1-1,CASSEENTEAFF
14,TRBV5-1,TRBJ1-2,CASSFSGANYGYTF
16,TRBV5-1,TRBJ1-6,CASSLEGRDYNSPLHF
15,TRBV5-1,TRBJ2-1,CASSPPSGGPNEQFF
14,TRBV5-1,TRBJ2-1,CASSLETIYNEQFF
12,TRBV10-3,TRBJ2-5,CAISETRETQYF
13,TRBV10-3,TRBJ1-2,CAIRPRTNYGYTF
15,TRBV7-8,TRBJ2-7,CASSYGQGLSYEQYF